The present entry profiles one T cell receptor (beta chain) with its context. The antigen is undetermined. V lost 1 base and J lost 5, with 5 bases in between. This CDR3 region has 13 residues. CDR1 and CDR2 (germline): LGHNA, YSLEER. Every patient was affected by relapse after autologous stem cell transplantation, while exposure to brentuximab vedotin was not uniform. Complete response, partial response or progressive disease was each patient's best response. These data belong to a study of PD-1 blockade in classical Hodgkin lymphoma. The study, taken as a whole, reports: With CD4+ cells, TCR diversity rose significantly by C4D1, but not with CD8+ cells.

Using immunoSEQ multiplex PCR, the repertoire was profiled, and TCRdb retains in-frame clones only, with some absent. Of 46,000 or so clones in the sample, roughly 75% were seen once. The source of this sequence is a human donor with classical Hodgkin lymphoma. The V and J genes are TRBV4-3 and TRBJ2-2; weak D call: TRBD1 (5 bases). This sample comprised peripheral blood mononuclear cells (PBMCs), obtained before the second cycle of nivolumab. This chain's CDR3 is CASSQAGTGELFF. The CDR3 DNA reads as TGCGCCAGCAGCCAAGCAGGGACCGGGGAGCTGTTTTTT.